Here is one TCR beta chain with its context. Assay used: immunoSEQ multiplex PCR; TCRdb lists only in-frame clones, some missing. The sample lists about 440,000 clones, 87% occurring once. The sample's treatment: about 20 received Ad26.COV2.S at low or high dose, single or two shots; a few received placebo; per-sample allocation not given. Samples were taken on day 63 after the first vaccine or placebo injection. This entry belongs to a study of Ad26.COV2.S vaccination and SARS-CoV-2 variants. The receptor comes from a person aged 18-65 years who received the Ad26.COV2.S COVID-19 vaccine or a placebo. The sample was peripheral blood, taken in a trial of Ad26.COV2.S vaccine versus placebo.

CDR3 in DNA: TGCGCCAGCAGCCCCCGAGCAGCCGGGGAGCTGTTTTTT. Translated: CASSPRAAGELFF. The chain joins TRBV4-1 to TRBJ2-2, with unresolved D. Germline loops: CDR1 MGHRA, CDR2 YSYEKL. The CDR3 covers 13 residues. The V gene lost 4 bases and the J gene lost 6 bases, with 9 bases spanning the gap.